This T cell receptor beta chain was profiled in a study of T and B cells in COVID-19 patients. Study-level background: Comorbidities linked to unfavorable COVID-19 outcome were present in about 90% of the roughly 20 active-infection patients.

From blood, about 250-500 ng of genomic DNA served as TRB template. Study observations and caveats: Clonality of TRB repertoires was high in active COVID-19; recovery brought above-healthy diversity and richness. In COVID-19 patients, T cell receptor beta variable and joining gene use was reportedly strongly skewed. Early severe-case samples and blood from mildly ill patients during symptoms were in short supply.

TRB rearrangements were amplified by multiplex PCR with BIOMED2 TRB-A/B primers. TCRdb used MiXCR to reprocess the multiplex PCR reads, holding one entry per CDR3 protein. The repertoire holds approximately 2,300 distinct CDR3 sequences, approximately 30% seen once, with around 33% in the top ten. The V gene's germline CDR1 is LNHDA and CDR2 SQIVND (reference sequence). The CDR3 contains 13 residues. The V segment lost 7 bases and the J segment 8 bases; nucleotides outside the gene matches: 10. This clonotype counts as medium-sized (0.01 to 0.1%). No antigen is known for it. This chain joins TRBV19 and TRBJ1-1; 7 bases match TRBD1. The clonotype was recovered from a human donor with active COVID-19. Sequenced sample: blood. Written as DNA, the CDR3 is TGTGCCAGTACCCCGAGGGGGCAGCCGGAAGCTTTCTTT. This encodes CASTPRGQPEAFF.